Presented here are 20 T cell receptor beta chains from one specimen sequenced in a study of CD8+ T cells in alopecia areata. Treatment here: oral pan-JAK inhibitor, 5-10 mg twice daily. Alopecia areata patients provided lesional scalp punch biopsies and peripheral blood. Reverse transcription of extracted RNA yielded cDNA, which provided the sequencing template. Assay used: immunoSEQ multiplex PCR; TCRdb lists only in-frame clones, some missing. In the table there are about 5,400 clones, over 60% of which are singletons. The sample in question was skin, obtained at week 24, from a patient treated with tofacitinib. Every receptor here comes from a human donor with alopecia areata.

The chain combines TRBV20-1 with TRBJ2-1; no reliable D call. Trimming removed 6 bases from V and 5 bases from J, with 5 bases in between. The V gene's germline CDR1 is DFQATT and CDR2 SNEGSKA (reference sequence). This CDR3 comprises 10 residues. CDR3 in amino acids: CSALHNEQFF. The CDR3 DNA follows: TGCAGTGCCCTTCACAATGAGCAGTTCTTC.

In this sample, this clone turned up a few times. V gene TRBV6-5 combines with J gene TRBJ2-3, with TRBD1 identical over 9 bases. The ends lost 7 bases at V and 1 base at J; junction bases unmatched: 3. This CDR3 comprises 14 residues. Germline CDR1 and CDR2: MNHEY and SVGAGI. CDR3 protein: CASKRTGGTDTQYF. The CDR3 nucleotides read TGTGCCAGCAAACGGACAGGGGGCACAGATACGCAGTATTTT.

This rearrangement joins TRBV19 to TRBJ1-5; TRBD1 aligns across 8 bases. The CDR3 length is 16 residues. V lost 2 bases and J lost 0; bases outside the gene matches: 3. CDR1 and CDR2 from the germline V gene are LNHDA and SQIVND (reference sequence). Here the CDR3 reads CASSIPQGASNQPQHF. CDR3 bases: TGTGCCAGTAGTATACCTCAGGGGGCTAGCAATCAGCCCCAGCATTTT. Supplemented by reference TRBV19 and TRBJ1-5, the full variable domain reads DGGITQSPKYLFRKEGQNVTLSCEQNLNHDAMYWYRQDPGQGLRLIYYSQIVNDFQKGDIAEGYSVSREKKESFPLTVTSAQKNPTAFYLCASSIPQGASNQPQHFGDGTRLSIL.

V is TRBV6-6 and J is TRBJ2-5; no definite D call. Trimming pared 6 bases from V and 0 bases from J, leaving 5 bases between. Germline V CDR1 and CDR2: MNHNY, SVGAGI (reference sequence). This CDR3 region has 12 residues. The CDR3 DNA sequence: TGTGCCAGCAGCCCAAACCAAGAGACCCAGTACTTC. Protein: CASSPNQETQYF.

This clone appeared a single time. This chain connects TRBV9 to TRBJ2-2; 7 positions agree with TRBD2. The CDR3 is 14 residues long. The V gene end was trimmed by 2 bases and the J gene end by 4 bases; junction bases not matched to a gene: 2. Per the germline V gene, CDR1 is SGDLS and CDR2 is YYNGEE. The CDR3 loop reads CASSVGGGTGELFF. Here the CDR3 DNA reads TGTGCCAGCAGCGTCGGCGGGGGCACCGGGGAGCTGTTTTTT.

V and J are TRBV5-1 and TRBJ2-1; 9 bases align to TRBD2. V dropped 4 bases and J dropped 6; count of bases not matched to a gene: 8. CDR1 and CDR2 (germline): SGHRS, YFSETQ. CDR3 length: 15 residues. The CDR3 coding sequence is TGCGCCAGCAGCCAGGGACTAGCTCAGATCAATGAGCAGTTCTTC. This codes for CASSQGLAQINEQFF. The entire variable domain, with the rest obtained from reference TRBV5-1 and TRBJ2-1, is as follows: KAGVTQTPRYLIKTRGQQVTLSCSPISGHRSVSWYQQTPGQGLQFLFEYFSETQRNKGNFPGRFSGRQFSNSRSEMNVSTLELGDSALYLCASSQGLAQINEQFFGPGTRLTVL.

The chain combines TRBV5-1 with TRBJ2-3, with D perhaps TRBD1 (5 bases). The CDR3 is 14 amino acids. CDR1 is SGHRS and CDR2 is YFSETQ in the germline V gene. Trimming shortened V by 8 bases and J by 2 bases, and 15 bases separated the two germline ends. The CDR3 loop is CASSTDPNTDTQYF. As DNA, the CDR3 is TGCGCCAGTTCGACAGACCCTAACACAGATACGCAGTATTTT.

The rearrangement joins TRBV7-6 to TRBJ1-2; possibly TRBD1 for D (6 bases). Germline CDR1 SGHVS, CDR2 FNYEAQ. Trimming removed 3 bases at V and 8 bases at J, with 25 bases between. The CDR3 spans 17 residues. The chain's CDR3 is CASSFLGIGTLRRGYTF. The DNA for the CDR3 is TGTGCCAGCAGCTTTTTGGGAATCGGGACACTCCGCAGGGGCTACACCTTC.

The chain combines TRBV5-5 with TRBJ2-1; 7 nucleotides align to TRBD1. This CDR3 region has 15 residues. In germline, CDR1 is SGHKS, CDR2 YYEKEE (reference sequence). Trimming removed 2 bases from V and 0 bases from J; junction bases left unmatched: 2. CDR3 DNA sequence: TGTGCCAGCAGCTTACGGGACAGCTCCTACAATGAGCAGTTCTTC. It is translated as CASSLRDSSYNEQFF.

The chain joins TRBV6-5 to TRBJ2-7; the D is unclear. Germline CDR1 reads MNHEY; CDR2 reads SVGAGI. The germline V and J ends were trimmed by 4 bases and 3 bases, with 4 bases remaining between them. The CDR3 loop spans 11 amino acids. CDR3 amino acids: CASSSFYEQYF. CDR3 coding DNA: TGTGCCAGCAGTTCATTCTACGAGCAGTACTTC.

The V call is TRBV5-1, the J call TRBJ1-1; D perhaps matches TRBD1 (5 bases). The CDR3 runs to 14 residues. CDR1 SGHRS and CDR2 YFSETQ come from the germline V gene. V shed 0 bases and J shed 5 bases, with 11 bases lying between them. DNA of the CDR3: TGCGCCAGCAGCTTGGGGGGCGCTAGTACTGAAGCTTTCTTT. As protein: CASSLGGASTEAFF.

For this clone: At one of its ends the junction is not consistent with the germline gene, which may arise from a read error. At the DNA level, this CDR3 is encoded by other sequences in the same sample as well. The rearrangement joins TRBV6-5 to TRBJ1-4; D unresolved. Germline V gene data show CDR1 as MNHEY and CDR2 as SVGAGI. The CDR3 extends over 8 amino acids. The DNA of the CDR3 is TGTGCCAGCAGCTCGCGGGTTTTT. Protein: CASSSRVF.

This chain uses TRBV11-2 with TRBJ2-5, with D unclear. Germline V lookup: CDR1 SGHAT, CDR2 FQNNGV. Trimming pared 5 bases from V and 1 base from J, leaving 11 bases between. CDR3 length: 14 amino acids. CDR3 nucleotides: TGTGCCAGCAGCGATTACGTTCTCCAAGAGACCCAGTACTTC. Encoded protein: CASSDYVLQETQYF.

Only a few counts were recorded for this clone. V gene TRBV7-9 combines with J gene TRBJ2-2, with 9 bases lining up with TRBD1. The CDR3 has 17 amino acids. With 6 bases clipped from V and 4 bases from J, the junction kept 12 bases outside the gene matches. Germline V CDR1 and CDR2: SEHNR, FQNEAQ (reference sequence). CDR3 nucleotides: TGTGCCAGCAGTTTTTATACAGGGGGCAGAAGCACCGGGGAGCTGTTTTTT. Encoded protein: CASSFYTGGRSTGELFF.

V and J are TRBV5-5 and TRBJ2-3; 11 bases match TRBD2. The CDR3 consists of 18 residues. The V segment lost 0 bases and the J segment 0 bases; nucleotides outside the gene matches: 6. From germline, CDR1 is SGHKS and CDR2 YYEKEE (reference sequence). CDR3 DNA: TGTGCCAGCAGCTTGGTACCTAGCGGGGGGCCTAGCACAGATACGCAGTATTTT. Its protein is CASSLVPSGGPSTDTQYF.

The chain couples TRBV10-2 to TRBJ2-7; 8 positions agree with TRBD2. V was clipped by 4 bases and J by 1 base; unmatched bases: 6. CDR1 WSHSY and CDR2 SAAADI come from the germline V gene. CDR3 length equals 15 residues. As DNA, the CDR3 is TGCGCCAGCAGTGTAGGGCGGGGGGCTTCCTACGAGCAGTACTTC. Amino acid sequence: CASSVGRGASYEQYF.

The table lists this clone with a few counts. The chain joins TRBV6-6 to TRBJ2-5, with 7 bases aligning to TRBD2. CDR3 size: 16 residues. Per the germline V gene, CDR1 is MNHNY and CDR2 is SVGAGI (reference sequence). V shed 6 bases and J 4 bases; nucleotides not matched to a gene: 14. This CDR3 is CASSSYVWGGGETQYF. Here the CDR3 DNA reads TGTGCCAGCAGCTCTTACGTGTGGGGCGGGGGAGAGACCCAGTACTTC.

In its sample, this clone was seen a few times. The same CDR3 is also encoded by other DNA sequences in this sample. The V gene is TRBV5-4, the J gene TRBJ2-5, with 11 bases aligning to TRBD2. The trim removed 4 bases at V and 1 base at J, leaving 6 bases unmatched. Germline loops: CDR1 SGHNT, CDR2 YYREEE (reference sequence). This CDR3 has 16 amino acids. The CDR3 sequence is CASSRPSGGSQETQYF. CDR3 bases: TGTGCCAGCAGCCGTCCTAGCGGGGGGTCCCAAGAGACCCAGTACTTC.

This clone appeared once. The chain is built from TRBV7-6 and TRBJ2-7, with D hard to call. Trimming pared 2 bases from V and 1 base from J, leaving 9 bases between. Germline V gene data show CDR1 as SGHVS and CDR2 as FNYEAQ. This CDR3 has 14 amino acids. The CDR3 nucleotides are TGTGCCAGCAGCTTACATAGGGAATCCTACGAGCAGTACTTC. Protein sequence: CASSLHRESYEQYF.

The V gene is TRBV11-2, the J gene TRBJ2-1, with a possible D match to TRBD2 (5 bases). This CDR3 comprises 16 residues. V lost 3 bases and J 1 base, leaving 13 bases between the germline ends. CDR1 is SGHAT and CDR2 is FQNNGV in the germline V gene. The CDR3 reads CASSFSAEISYNEQFF. CDR3 coding DNA: TGTGCCAGCAGCTTTAGCGCCGAAATTTCCTACAATGAGCAGTTCTTC.